These 25 T cell receptor beta chains were sequenced from one sample in a study of T cell responses to AZD1222 COVID-19 vaccine. Some clones are missing from TCRdb's copy, which holds only in-frame ones; the method was immunoSEQ multiplex PCR. The profile shows some 170,000 clones, around 94% of them singletons. Material: peripheral blood, obtained 28 days after the second AZD1222 dose. All receptors derive from an adult who received the AZD1222 COVID-19 vaccine.

The rearrangement links TRBV7-2 to TRBJ2-6; possibly TRBD2 for D (5 bases). This CDR3 is built from 17 residues. V gave up 5 bases and J gave up 0 bases, with 14 bases separating them. Germline V gene lookup returns CDR1 SGHTA and CDR2 FQGNSA. CDR3 nucleotide sequence: TGTGCCAGCAGCCCAAAACTGGGGAGCTCTGGGGCCAACGTCCTGACTTTC. It encodes CASSPKLGSSGANVLTF.

V usage is TRBV2 and J usage is TRBJ1-5; 7 bases are a match to TRBD1. The J segment lost 7 bases and the V segment lost 3 bases, leaving 6 bases of the junction unmatched. Germline V lookup: CDR1 SNHLY, CDR2 FYNNEI. The CDR3 sequence is 14 residues long. The CDR3 loop is CASSDQGVGQPQHF. CDR3 DNA: TGTGCCAGCAGTGACCAGGGGGTAGGGCAGCCCCAGCATTTT.

J is TRBJ2-5 and V is TRBV6-5; 8 bases are shared with TRBD2. With V trimmed by 6 bases and J by 1 base, 7 bases remained unmatched. Per the germline V gene, CDR1 is MNHEY and CDR2 is SVGAGI. CDR3 length: 15 amino acids. The CDR3 sequence: CASRVLADLQETQYF. The CDR3 DNA reads TGTGCCAGCAGGGTACTAGCGGACCTCCAAGAGACCCAGTACTTC.

V usage is TRBV27 and J usage is TRBJ1-5, with D possibly TRBD1 on 5 matching bases. Germline lookup yields CDR1 MNHEY and CDR2 SMNVEV (reference sequence). V gave up 0 bases and J gave up 4 bases, with 13 bases separating them. The CDR3 loop spans 16 amino acids. The CDR3 nucleotides read TGTGCCAGCAGTTTATCTGGGGGACGGGCAAATCAGCCCCAGCATTTT. Its protein product is CASSLSGGRANQPQHF.

V and J are TRBV19 and TRBJ2-3; TRBD2 matches 7 bases. The CDR3 sequence is 16 residues long. CDR1 LNHDA and CDR2 SQIVND come from the germline V gene (reference sequence). V trimming: 3 bases; J trimming: 5 bases; junction bases outside the gene matches: 11. The CDR3 reads CASSIGGTQRGDTQYF. The CDR3 DNA sequence: TGTGCCAGTAGTATTGGTGGGACCCAGCGGGGAGATACGCAGTATTTT. The variable domain in full, completed from reference TRBV19 and TRBJ2-3, reads DGGITQSPKYLFRKEGQNVTLSCEQNLNHDAMYWYRQDPGQGLRLIYYSQIVNDFQKGDIAEGYSVSREKKESFPLTVTSAQKNPTAFYLCASSIGGTQRGDTQYFGPGTRLTVL.

In this sample, this clone turned up once. This chain joins TRBV28 and TRBJ1-5; 7 bases map to TRBD1. The germline V gene encodes CDR1 MDHEN and CDR2 SYDVKM. The V and J ends lost 6 bases and 4 bases, in that order; junction bases with no gene match: 9. This CDR3 spans 15 amino acids. The CDR3 region has the DNA TGTGCCAGCAGACCGCGAGGGGGCGGAAATCAGCCCCAGCATTTT. Translated, it gives CASRPRGGGNQPQHF.

The chain joins TRBV28 to TRBJ1-2; 8 bases are shared with TRBD1. The CDR3 runs to 13 residues. Germline lookup yields CDR1 MDHEN and CDR2 SYDVKM. Trimming cost V 3 bases and J 8 bases; bases outside gene matches: 5. This CDR3 is CASSFDRGRGYTF. CDR3 nucleotide sequence: TGTGCCAGCAGTTTCGACAGGGGACGAGGCTACACCTTC.

The chain carries TRBV5-1 and TRBJ1-1, with 8 bases that match TRBD1. The germline gives CDR1 SGHRS, CDR2 YFSETQ. CDR3 length: 14 residues. The junction had 7 bases not matched to a gene; V was cut back by 4 bases and J by 5 bases. CDR3 nucleotides: TGCGCCAGCAGCAGGACAGGGTGGGCTACTGAAGCTTTCTTT. This encodes CASSRTGWATEAFF.

The J gene is TRBJ2-2, the V gene TRBV2; D perhaps matches TRBD2 (6 bases). CDR1 is SNHLY, CDR2 FYNNEI, per germline. The CDR3 loop spans 13 amino acids. V was shortened by 8 bases and J by 5 bases, with 12 bases between the two germline ends. CDR3 DNA: TGTGCCAGCTGGGGACTCAAAACCGGGGAGCTGTTTTTT. It codes for CASWGLKTGELFF. Full variable domain (rest looked up from reference TRBV2 and TRBJ2-2): EPEVTQTPSHQVTQMGQEVILRCVPISNHLYFYWYRQILGQKVEFLVSFYNNEISEKSEIFDDQFSVERPDGSNFTLKIRSTKLEDSAMYFCASWGLKTGELFFGEGSRLTVL.

The chain carries TRBV24-1 and TRBJ1-2; possible D gene TRBD1, 5 bases. This CDR3 is built from 15 residues. Trimming removed 4 bases from V and 7 bases from J, with 18 bases in between. The germline CDR1 and CDR2 sequences are KGHDR and SFDVKD. The CDR3 sequence: CATSDSGHWGTGYTF. In DNA form, the CDR3 reads TGTGCCACCAGTGACTCAGGGCATTGGGGTACTGGCTACACCTTC.

This clone was seen once. V usage is TRBV5-1 and J usage is TRBJ2-1; 11 nucleotides line up with TRBD1. Germline CDR1 reads SGHRS; CDR2 reads YFSETQ. CDR3 length equals 16 residues. Trimming cost V 4 bases and J 0 bases; bases outside gene matches: 3. CDR3: CASSGGTGGSYNEQFF. The CDR3 nucleotides read TGCGCCAGCAGCGGGGGGACAGGGGGCTCCTACAATGAGCAGTTCTTC. Full variable domain (outside the CDR3, taken from reference TRBV5-1 and TRBJ2-1): KAGVTQTPRYLIKTRGQQVTLSCSPISGHRSVSWYQQTPGQGLQFLFEYFSETQRNKGNFPGRFSGRQFSNSRSEMNVSTLELGDSALYLCASSGGTGGSYNEQFFGPGTRLTVL.

The V and J genes are TRBV11-2 and TRBJ2-7; no clear D. CDR3 length: 12 amino acids. Germline V lookup: CDR1 SGHAT, CDR2 FQNNGV. V gave up 4 bases and J gave up 3 bases, with 7 bases separating them. The CDR3 DNA follows: TGTGCCAGCAGCTCAAATCACTACGAGCAGTACTTC. It yields the protein CASSSNHYEQYF.

In its sample, this clone was seen once. The V call is TRBV6-5, the J call TRBJ1-1; no clear D. The CDR3 covers 13 residues. Germline V gives CDR1 MNHEY, CDR2 SVGAGI. The V gene lost 0 bases and the J gene lost 4 bases, with 6 bases spanning the gap. In DNA form, the CDR3 reads TGTGCCAGCAGTTACTCCGGCGGCACTGAAGCTTTCTTT. Translation gives CASSYSGGTEAFF.

The chain employs TRBV28 and TRBJ2-3, with TRBD2 matching 13 bases. Germline trimming cut 3 bases from V and 2 bases from J; bases unmatched to any gene: 14. This CDR3 has 20 amino acids. Germline V gives CDR1 MDHEN, CDR2 SYDVKM. CDR3 loop: CASSFSPGTSGMLNTDTQYF. CDR3 sequence (DNA): TGTGCCAGCAGTTTTTCCCCCGGGACTAGCGGGATGTTAAACACAGATACGCAGTATTTT.

This clone came up once. This chain joins TRBV5-5 and TRBJ2-5; no definite D call. Germline V lookup: CDR1 SGHKS, CDR2 YYEKEE (reference sequence). CDR3 size: 12 residues. The V end lost 2 bases, the J end lost 5 bases, and 7 bases lay between the germline ends. The CDR3 region has the DNA TGTGCCAGCAGCTTTCTTGGGGAGACCCAGTACTTC. It specifies CASSFLGETQYF.

The rearrangement uses TRBV20-1 and TRBJ1-6; tentative D call: TRBD1 (5 bases). The CDR3 has 17 residues. Per germline, CDR1 DFQATT and CDR2 SNEGSKA (reference sequence). With 3 bases removed from V and 5 bases from J, the gap between germline ends came to 20 bases. CDR3 region: CSASPDRLRENNSPLHF. CDR3 DNA sequence: TGCAGTGCTAGTCCCGACAGACTCAGAGAAAATAATTCACCCCTCCACTTT.

This chain connects TRBV4-2 to TRBJ1-2; weak D call: TRBD1 (6 bases). Germline assignment: CDR1 LGHNA and CDR2 YNFKEQ. V gave up 0 bases and J gave up 8 bases, with 25 bases separating them. CDR3 length: 18 amino acids. CDR3 loop: CASSQEKTLHVTGSGYTF. CDR3 DNA: TGTGCCAGCAGCCAAGAAAAAACCCTACACGTAACAGGGTCCGGCTACACCTTC.

The chain couples TRBV3-1 (or the pseudogene TRBV3-2) to TRBJ1-1; 8 positions match TRBD1. Trimming cost V 4 bases and J 4 bases; bases outside gene matches: 8. The germline V gene has CDR1 LGHDT and CDR2 YNNKEL (reference sequence). This CDR3 is built from 15 residues. In nucleotides, the CDR3 is TGTGCCAGCAGCCTCGGACAGGGTGGGGCCACTGAAGCTTTCTTT. Translation: CASSLGQGGATEAFF.

The chain has TRBV7-2 and TRBJ1-1; tentatively, D is TRBD1 (5 bases). CDR3 length: 15 amino acids. Trimming cost V 1 base and J 5 bases, with 14 bases left between them. From germline, CDR1 is SGHTA and CDR2 FQGNSA. The CDR3 reads CASSLGPQEGTEAFF. In nucleotides, the CDR3 is TGTGCCAGCAGCTTAGGACCCCAGGAGGGGACTGAAGCTTTCTTT. Variable domain in full (rest from reference TRBV7-2 and TRBJ1-1): GAGVSQSPSNKVTEKGKDVELRCDPISGHTALYWYRQSLGQGLEFLIYFQGNSAPDKSGLPSDRFSAERTGGSVSTLTIQRTQQEDSAVYLCASSLGPQEGTEAFFGQGTRLTVV.

V and J are TRBV7-9 and TRBJ2-1; D is perhaps TRBD2 (6 bases). CDR3 size: 16 residues. Trimming shortened V by 6 bases and J by 4 bases, and 19 bases separated the two germline ends. CDR1 and CDR2 from the germline V gene are SEHNR and FQNEAQ (reference sequence). The CDR3 sequence is CASREVGGAAYNEQFF. The DNA of the CDR3 is TGTGCCAGCAGAGAGGTCGGGGGAGCAGCATACAATGAGCAGTTCTTC.

V gene TRBV27 combines with J gene TRBJ2-2; D gene ambiguous. Looked up from germline, CDR1 is MNHEY and CDR2 is SMNVEV (reference sequence). Trimming removed 4 bases at V and 5 bases at J, with 8 bases between. The CDR3 is 13 residues long. CDR3 residues: CASSWAGTGELFF. The CDR3 DNA follows: TGTGCCAGCAGTTGGGCCGGGACCGGGGAGCTGTTTTTT.

To note about this clone: Because it lacks the conserved phenylalanine or tryptophan at the end, this CDR3 is likely a read error. The DNA is omitted, as the CDR3 cannot be located on it reliably, and the CDR3 follows TCRdb's listing. This chain links TRBV2 with TRBJ1-2. The CDR3 has 11 residues if both end residues are counted. Germline V CDR1 and CDR2: SNHLY, FYNNEI. CDR3 region: CASSENFEGCL.

This clone has just one count. The V gene is TRBV28, the J gene TRBJ2-1; D unclear. This CDR3 has 11 residues. Trimming took off 7 bases at V and 13 bases at J, with 14 bases between the two ends. Germline V gene sequence: CDR1 MDHEN, CDR2 SYDVKM. Here the CDR3 DNA reads TGTGCCAGCACCGGGTTGTCGCTTCAGTTCTTC. It is translated as CASTGLSLQFF.

The genes are TRBV11-2 and TRBJ1-1; maybe TRBD1 (5 bases). The length of the CDR3 is 15 residues. Trimming removed 5 bases at V and 6 bases at J, with 19 bases between. From germline, CDR1 is SGHAT and CDR2 FQNNGV. The CDR3 here is CASSPRATVRAEAFF. CDR3 bases: TGTGCCAGCAGCCCCCGTGCGACGGTCAGGGCTGAAGCTTTCTTT.

The rearrangement links TRBV28 to TRBJ2-7; D is perhaps TRBD2 (6 bases). The length of the CDR3 is 14 residues. In germline, CDR1 is MDHEN, CDR2 SYDVKM. Trimming shortened V by 7 bases and J by 2 bases, and 15 bases separated the two germline ends. CDR3 in amino acids: CASTVPGLAYEQYF. The CDR3 bases are TGTGCCAGCACGGTACCGGGACTTGCCTACGAGCAGTACTTC.